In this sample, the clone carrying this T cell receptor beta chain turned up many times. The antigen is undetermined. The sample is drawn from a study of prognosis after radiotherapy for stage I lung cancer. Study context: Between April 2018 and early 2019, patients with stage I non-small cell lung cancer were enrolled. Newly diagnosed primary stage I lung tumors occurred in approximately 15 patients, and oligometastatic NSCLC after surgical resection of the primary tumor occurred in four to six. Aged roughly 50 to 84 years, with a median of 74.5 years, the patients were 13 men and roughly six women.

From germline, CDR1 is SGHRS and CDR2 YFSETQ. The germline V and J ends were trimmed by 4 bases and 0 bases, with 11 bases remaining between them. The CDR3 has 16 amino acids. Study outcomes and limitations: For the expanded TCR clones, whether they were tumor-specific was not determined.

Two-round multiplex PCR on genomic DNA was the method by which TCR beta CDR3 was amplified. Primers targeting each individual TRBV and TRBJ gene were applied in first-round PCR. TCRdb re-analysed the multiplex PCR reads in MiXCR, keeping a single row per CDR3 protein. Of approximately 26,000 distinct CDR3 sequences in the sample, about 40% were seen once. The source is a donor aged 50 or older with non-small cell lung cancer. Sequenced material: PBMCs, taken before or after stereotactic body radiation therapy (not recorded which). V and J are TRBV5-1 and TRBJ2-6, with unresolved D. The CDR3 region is CASSADPSSGANVLTF. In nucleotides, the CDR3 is TGCGCCAGCAGCGCCGACCCAAGCTCTGGGGCCAACGTCCTGACTTTC.